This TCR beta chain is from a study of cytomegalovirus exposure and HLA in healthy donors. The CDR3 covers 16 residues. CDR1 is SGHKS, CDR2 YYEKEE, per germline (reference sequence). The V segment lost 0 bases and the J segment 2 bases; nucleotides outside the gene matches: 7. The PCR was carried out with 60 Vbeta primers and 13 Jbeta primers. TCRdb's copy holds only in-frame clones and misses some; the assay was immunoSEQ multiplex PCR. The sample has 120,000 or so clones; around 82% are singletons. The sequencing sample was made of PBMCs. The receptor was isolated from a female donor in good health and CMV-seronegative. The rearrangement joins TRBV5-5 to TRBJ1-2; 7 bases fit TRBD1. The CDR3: CASSLGFSGGNYGYTF. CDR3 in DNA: TGTGCCAGCAGCTTGGGTTTTTCAGGGGGGAACTATGGCTACACCTTC.